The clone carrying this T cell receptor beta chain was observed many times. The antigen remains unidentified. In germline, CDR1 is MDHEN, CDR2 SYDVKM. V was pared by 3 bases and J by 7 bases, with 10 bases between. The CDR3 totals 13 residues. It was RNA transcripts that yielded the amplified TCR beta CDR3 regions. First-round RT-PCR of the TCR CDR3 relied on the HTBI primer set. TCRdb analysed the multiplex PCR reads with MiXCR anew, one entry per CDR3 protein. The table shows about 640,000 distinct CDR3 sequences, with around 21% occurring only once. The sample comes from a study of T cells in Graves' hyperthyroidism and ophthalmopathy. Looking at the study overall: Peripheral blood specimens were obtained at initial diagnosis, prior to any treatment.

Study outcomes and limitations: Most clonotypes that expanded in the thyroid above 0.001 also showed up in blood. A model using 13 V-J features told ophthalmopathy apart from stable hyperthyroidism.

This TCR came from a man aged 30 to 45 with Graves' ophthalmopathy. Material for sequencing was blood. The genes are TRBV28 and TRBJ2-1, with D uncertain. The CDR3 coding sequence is TGTGCCAGCAGTTTGCCCGGCCAGAATGAGCAGTTCTTC. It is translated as CASSLPGQNEQFF.